The 25 T cell receptor beta chains listed next were all sequenced from one sample in a study of T-cell memory formation after mild COVID-19. TCRdb re-analysed the 5' RACE reads in MiXCR, keeping a single row per CDR3 protein. The table records 250,000 to 400,000 distinct CDR3 sequences, approximately 15% of them present only once. The sequenced sample consisted of PBMCs or a T cell subset sorted from them (not recorded which). These receptor sequences come from a man younger than 35 who had mild COVID-19 (a few samples of this study predate the infection). Cell type and time point are not known.

This chain uses TRBV27 with TRBJ2-2; D may correspond to TRBD1 or TRBD2 (5 bases each). The CDR3 length is 15 residues. Germline-derived CDR1 and CDR2 are MNHEY and SMNVEV (reference sequence). V shed 1 base and J shed 6 bases, with 12 bases lying between them. The CDR3, as DNA: TGTGCCAGCAGTTTATACGTGGGGGTCGCCGGGGAGCTGTTTTTT. The encoded protein is CASSLYVGVAGELFF.

The sample holds many counts of this clonotype. V gene TRBV5-1 combines with J gene TRBJ1-6; a possible D gene is TRBD1 (5 bases). Germline loops: CDR1 SGHRS, CDR2 YFSETQ. The CDR3 has 15 residues. The V gene lost 2 bases and the J gene lost 7 bases, with 13 bases spanning the gap. The CDR3 DNA is TGCGCCAGCAGCTTTTCCGGGACTGACAATTCACCCCTCCACTTT. Translating it yields CASSFSGTDNSPLHF.

The chain combines TRBV12-3 or TRBV12-4 with TRBJ1-1; D is uncertain. This CDR3 is built from 12 residues. Trimming removed 6 bases at V and 5 bases at J, with 10 bases between. This CDR3 is CASRPGGTEAFF. Written as DNA, the CDR3 is TGTGCCAGCAGGCCCGGAGGAACTGAAGCTTTCTTT.

This clonotype occurred a few times. The chain uses TRBV19 and TRBJ2-1; 7 bases fit TRBD2. Trimming removed 0 bases from V and 4 bases from J; junction bases left unmatched: 3. Germline CDR1 and CDR2: LNHDA and SQIVND (reference sequence). This CDR3 is built from 15 residues. CDR3 region: CASSIEWGGYNEQFF. The CDR3 coding sequence is TGTGCCAGTAGTATAGAGTGGGGGGGGTACAATGAGCAGTTCTTC.

Comment on this clonotype: A junction end diverges from the germline sequence, so it may reflect a read error. The V gene is TRBV7-7, the J gene TRBJ2-3; no definite D call. There are 14 residues in the CDR3. The germline V gene encodes CDR1 SSHAT and CDR2 FNYEAQ (reference sequence). CDR3 DNA: TGTGCTAGCAGCTTCCTGGGCGCATCAGATACGCAGTATTTT. Its translation: CASSFLGASDTQYF. Supplemented by reference TRBV7-7 and TRBJ2-3, the full variable domain reads GAGVSQSPRYKVTKRGQDVTLRCDPISSHATLYWYQQALGQGPEFLTYFNYEAQPDKSGLPSDRFSAERPEGSISTLTIQRTEQRDSAMYRCASSFLGASDTQYFGPGTRLTVL.

This clonotype was observed a handful of times. The chain employs TRBV18 and TRBJ2-2; D gene ambiguous. Looked up from germline, CDR1 is KGHSH and CDR2 is LQKENI. The CDR3 loop spans 14 amino acids. The germline V and J ends were trimmed by 4 bases and 2 bases, with 8 bases remaining between them. CDR3 nucleotide sequence: TGTGCCAGCTCACGGAGCCCCAACACCGGGGAGCTGTTTTTT. Amino acid sequence: CASSRSPNTGELFF.

J is TRBJ2-1 and V is TRBV10-3; the D gene could be TRBD1 or TRBD2 (6 bases each). V was cut by 8 bases and J by 8 bases, with 19 bases left in between. The CDR3 runs 14 residues. The germline CDR1 and CDR2 sequences are ENHRY and SYGVKD. The CDR3 sequence is CAISRGRSIDEQFF. The CDR3 coding sequence is TGTGCCATCTCCCGGGGGCGCAGTATAGATGAGCAGTTCTTC.

This clonotype has only a few counts. This rearrangement joins TRBV9 to TRBJ2-2; D might be TRBD1 (6 bases). The CDR3 contains 14 residues. Germline loops: CDR1 SGDLS, CDR2 YYNGEE. Between the trimmed V and J ends, which lost 0 bases and 4 bases, there was a span of 7 bases. The CDR3 DNA reads as TGTGCCAGCAGCGTAGGGGACACCACCGGGGAGCTGTTTTTT. This sequence encodes CASSVGDTTGELFF.

This clonotype has just one count. The chain is built from TRBV5-1 and TRBJ1-3; D may be TRBD1 (6 bases). V was cut by 5 bases and J by 0 bases, with 21 bases left in between. The length of the CDR3 is 18 residues. Germline CDR1 is SGHRS and CDR2 is YFSETQ. Written as DNA, the CDR3 is TGCGCCAGCAGACCCTTCGGGGGGGCTTTCTCCTCTGGAAACACCATATATTTT. Amino acid sequence: CASRPFGGAFSSGNTIYF. Filled out from reference TRBV5-1 and TRBJ1-3, the complete variable domain reads KAGVTQTPRYLIKTRGQQVTLSCSPISGHRSVSWYQQTPGQGLQFLFEYFSETQRNKGNFPGRFSGRQFSNSRSEMNVSTLELGDSALYLCASRPFGGAFSSGNTIYFGEGSWLTVV.

This clonotype was counted ten times or more. The J gene is TRBJ2-7, the V gene TRBV28, with TRBD1 matching over 9 bases. Trimming took 6 bases from V and 5 from J; bases not matched to a gene: 8. CDR3 size: 14 residues. Germline loops: CDR1 MDHEN, CDR2 SYDVKM. The CDR3 is CASSGGQGIHEQYV. The CDR3 DNA reads as TGTGCCAGCAGCGGAGGACAGGGGATTCACGAGCAGTACGTC.

This clonotype appeared many times. This rearrangement joins TRBV5-1 to TRBJ2-2; D ambiguous. The V end lost 0 bases, the J end lost 4 bases, and 7 bases lay between the germline ends. Germline CDR1 and CDR2: SGHRS and YFSETQ. CDR3 size: 14 residues. As DNA, the CDR3 is TGCGCCAGCAGCTTGGTCCCAGGCACCGGGGAGCTGTTTTTT. Its translation is CASSLVPGTGELFF.

In nucleotides, the CDR3 is TGCGCCAGCAGCCAAATCACAGGGGCTAACTATGGCTACACCTTC. Protein product: CASSQITGANYGYTF. This chain uses TRBV4-1 with TRBJ1-2; 7 positions match TRBD1. The ends lost 2 bases at V and 0 bases at J; junction bases unmatched: 3. The CDR3 sequence is 15 residues long. Germline V CDR1 and CDR2: MGHRA, YSYEKL.

The gene calls are TRBV6-2 or TRBV6-3 and TRBJ2-3; 9 nucleotides agree with TRBD1. CDR3 length: 17 amino acids. Germline CDR1 reads MNHEY; CDR2 reads SVGEGT. Trimming removed 4 bases from V and 4 bases from J; junction bases left unmatched: 12. The CDR3 DNA reads TGTGCCAGCAGTTGGGACAGGGAGAGAGGGATGCCAGATACGCAGTATTTT. This encodes CASSWDRERGMPDTQYF.

In this sample, this clonotype turned up many times. The chain recombines TRBV10-3 with TRBJ2-7, with TRBD2 as a possible D gene (5 bases). V gave up 6 bases and J gave up 7 bases, with 13 bases separating them. The CDR3 loop spans 12 amino acids. CDR1 is ENHRY, CDR2 SYGVKD, per germline. CDR3 coding DNA: TGTGCCATCAGCCGGGGAGAGGGAGAGCAGTACTTC. Amino acid sequence: CAISRGEGEQYF.

This chain connects TRBV12-3 or TRBV12-4 to TRBJ1-5, with D possibly matching TRBD1 (5 bases). Trimming cost V 10 bases and J 3 bases, with 13 bases left between them. The CDR3 consists of 13 residues. CDR3 residues: CATTTAHNQPQHF. The CDR3 coding sequence is TGTGCCACCACGACAGCGCACAATCAGCCCCAGCATTTT.

There are a few counts of this clonotype. The genes are TRBV7-9 and TRBJ1-1; 10 bases line up with TRBD1. Germline loops: CDR1 SEHNR, CDR2 FQNEAQ (reference sequence). The CDR3 consists of 15 residues. The junction had 6 bases not matched to a gene; V was cut back by 5 bases and J by 3 bases. Here the CDR3 DNA reads TGTGCCAGCAGCCCCAGAGGACAGGGGGACACTGAAGCTTTCTTT. Translating gives CASSPRGQGDTEAFF.

This clonotype has just a few counts. This chain links TRBV10-3 with TRBJ2-2, with a tentative D call TRBD1 (6 bases). Germline lookup yields CDR1 ENHRY and CDR2 SYGVKD. Trimming cost V 0 bases and J 2 bases, with 10 bases left between them. This CDR3 region has 16 residues. CDR3 sequence reads: CAISESSGHNTGELFF. The CDR3 nucleotides are TGTGCCATCAGTGAGTCGTCGGGACACAACACCGGGGAGCTGTTTTTT.

This clonotype was seen a handful of times. The V call is TRBV7-8, the J call TRBJ2-3, with 14 bases matching TRBD2. The CDR3 consists of 17 residues. Germline assignment: CDR1 SGHVS and CDR2 FQNEAQ. The J segment lost 0 bases and the V segment lost 2 bases, leaving 1 base of the junction unmatched. CDR3 sequence (DNA): TGTGCCAGCAGCTTACGGACTAGCGGGGGGAGCACAGATACGCAGTATTTT. This encodes CASSLRTSGGSTDTQYF.

This clonotype has a handful of counts. The genes are TRBV5-4 and TRBJ2-1; D unresolved. Germline V CDR1 and CDR2: SGHNT, YYREEE (reference sequence). There are 13 residues in the CDR3. Trimming took 0 bases from V and 9 from J, leaving 10 bases between them. DNA for the CDR3: TGTGCCAGCAGCTTGGAGGCGTTGGGTGAGCAGTTCTTC. It yields the protein CASSLEALGEQFF.

Only a few counts were recorded for this clonotype. The chain uses TRBV7-2 and TRBJ2-1, with D perhaps TRBD2 (5 bases). V was clipped by 4 bases and J by 6 bases, with 13 bases between them. CDR1 is SGHTA, CDR2 FQGNSA, per germline. This CDR3 is 14 amino acids long. Written as DNA, the CDR3 is TGTGCCAGCAGCTCCTCCGACGGGGTCAATGAGCAGTTCTTC. As protein: CASSSSDGVNEQFF. The full variable domain, with the rest looked up from reference TRBV7-2 and TRBJ2-1, is GAGVSQSPSNKVTEKGKDVELRCDPISGHTALYWYRQSLGQGLEFLIYFQGNSAPDKSGLPSDRFSAERTGGSVSTLTIQRTQQEDSAVYLCASSSSDGVNEQFFGPGTRLTVL.

This clonotype was seen a few times. V usage is TRBV20-1 and J usage is TRBJ1-3; no clear D. Trimming took 5 bases from V and 3 from J, leaving 11 bases between them. Germline V gene data show CDR1 as DFQATT and CDR2 as SNEGSKA (reference sequence). This CDR3 region has 13 residues. This CDR3 reads CSARTTVGNTIYF. The CDR3 bases are TGCAGTGCTCGAACAACCGTTGGAAACACCATATATTTT.

This chain connects TRBV7-9 to TRBJ2-1; TRBD1 matches 7 bases. The V gene end was trimmed by 5 bases and the J gene end by 7 bases; junction bases not matched to a gene: 20. Germline V gene data show CDR1 as SEHNR and CDR2 as FQNEAQ (reference sequence). The CDR3 contains 18 residues. The CDR3 region has the DNA TGTGCCAGCAGCCCGAACCTCAAGACAGGGTGGGACAATAATGAGCAGTTCTTC. Protein sequence: CASSPNLKTGWDNNEQFF.

V is TRBV7-2 and J is TRBJ2-5; weak D call: TRBD1 (5 bases). The CDR3 runs 14 residues. V gave up 5 bases and J gave up 4 bases, with 14 bases separating them. Germline V gives CDR1 SGHTA, CDR2 FQGNSA. DNA of the CDR3: TGTGCCAGCAGCCTCCGCAGGGAACCAGAGACCCAGTACTTC. This encodes CASSLRREPETQYF.

This clonotype was counted between two and nine times. This sequence joins TRBV5-1 and TRBJ2-1; perhaps D is TRBD1 or TRBD2 (5 bases each). The CDR3 has 16 amino acids. Germline V lookup: CDR1 SGHRS, CDR2 YFSETQ. The V end lost 0 bases, the J end lost 6 bases, and 16 bases lay between the germline ends. CDR3 nucleotide sequence: TGCGCCAGCAGCTTGGTAGCTACCTCTGGGGGCAATGAGCAGTTCTTC. Translating gives CASSLVATSGGNEQFF.

The gene calls are TRBV2 and TRBJ2-3, with 7 bases that match TRBD2. Germline CDR1 and CDR2: SNHLY and FYNNEI. The length of the CDR3 is 14 residues. Losses at the gene ends were 8 bases for V and 2 bases for J; bases not matched to a gene: 7. DNA of the CDR3: TGTGCCAGCTGGGTGCGGGGGTCCACAGATACGCAGTATTTT. This gives the protein CASWVRGSTDTQYF.